This T cell receptor (beta chain) was captured in a study of OX40 agonist ivuxolimab in advanced cancers. Across the whole study: Dose-escalation cases comprised hepatocellular carcinoma, melanoma, renal cell or head and neck cancer.

Notes on this clone: Its target is unknown.

Germline CDR1 is SGHRS and CDR2 is YFSETQ. The V and J ends lost 4 bases and 5 bases, in that order; junction bases with no gene match: 5. The CDR3 sequence is 16 residues long. Study-wide results and limits: Clonal expansion was seen in CD4+ and CD8+ blood T cells by week 6 at 0.1 to 3.0 mg/kg. In the 0.1-3.0 mg/kg groups, partial responders showed among the lowest expansion. Mean expanded clone counts were higher in CD8+ than CD4+ T cells.

Libraries were prepared by immunoSEQ multiplex PCR; TCRdb keeps only in-frame clonotypes and omits some of them. Of roughly 65,000 clones listed, 90% were seen once; the top ten hold about 11%. The TCR was taken from an adult with an advanced solid tumor such as melanoma, head and neck, liver or kidney cancer. This specimen was CD4+ or CD8+ T cells sorted from blood, taken in a trial of the OX40 agonist ivuxolimab. This chain links TRBV5-1 with TRBJ2-5; 16 bases are a match to TRBD2. This CDR3 is CASSQGLAGGVETQYF. The CDR3, as DNA: TGCGCCAGCAGCCAGGGACTAGCGGGAGGGGTTGAGACCCAGTACTTC.